The TCR beta chain described here comes from a study of early stage breast cancer tumors. The overall study: About 70% of the 16 invasive tumors were ER+, PR+ and HER2-. Study results and limitations: Blood repertoires resembled normal breast more than tumor.

Each sample had two DNA replicates, roughly 0.48 ug blood or around 1.6 ug tissue. Sequencing used immunoSEQ multiplex PCR; TCRdb keeps in-frame clones, though not all of them. The sample has approximately 75,000 clones, 80% seen once; the top ten hold around 4.7%. This clone has a single count. What it binds is not known. The receptor was derived from a person in their 40s with breast cancer. Sequencing was done on a sample of blood.

CDR3 nucleotides: TGCGCCAGCAGCTTGGTTCAGGCAGGGTCGGGGGACTTTGAAGCTTTCTTT. This gives the protein CASSLVQAGSGDFEAFF. The V call is TRBV5-1, the J call TRBJ1-1; tentatively, D is TRBD1 (5 bases). V shed 0 bases and J shed 7 bases, with 22 bases lying between them. Germline-derived CDR1 and CDR2 are SGHRS and YFSETQ. The CDR3 loop spans 17 amino acids. The full variable domain, its missing parts supplied by reference TRBV5-1 and TRBJ1-1, is KAGVTQTPRYLIKTRGQQVTLSCSPISGHRSVSWYQQTPGQGLQFLFEYFSETQRNKGNFPGRFSGRQFSNSRSEMNVSTLELGDSALYLCASSLVQAGSGDFEAFFGQGTRLTVV.